This TCR beta chain was identified during a study of PD-1 blockade in classical Hodgkin lymphoma. Germline CDR1 is SNHLY and CDR2 is FYNNEI. The CDR3 contains 15 residues. The V gene end was trimmed by 6 bases and the J gene end by 3 bases; junction bases not matched to a gene: 10. A note on this clone: What it binds is not known.

Following autologous stem cell transplantation, relapse occurred in every patient, and exposure to brentuximab vedotin varied. Investigators isolated CD4+ T cells from thawed PBMCs through magnetic negative selection. The best responses consisted of complete response, partial response or progressive disease. Notes on the study in general: Newly diagnosed patients and complete responders had comparable diversity at baseline. Relapsed/refractory patients reportedly had lower baseline diversity than newly diagnosed patients.

Sequenced by immunoSEQ multiplex PCR; TCRdb stores in-frame clones only, minus some. The sample has 6,000 to 9,500 clones; roughly 88% are singletons. The sample here was CD4+ T cells from blood, taken at baseline. V gene TRBV2 combines with J gene TRBJ2-7; 8 bases align to TRBD2. This TCR came from a human donor with classical Hodgkin lymphoma. CDR3 sequence (DNA): TGTGCCAGCAGGCCCGACGGGGGGGCGGGCTACGAGCAGTACTTC. It is translated as CASRPDGGAGYEQYF.